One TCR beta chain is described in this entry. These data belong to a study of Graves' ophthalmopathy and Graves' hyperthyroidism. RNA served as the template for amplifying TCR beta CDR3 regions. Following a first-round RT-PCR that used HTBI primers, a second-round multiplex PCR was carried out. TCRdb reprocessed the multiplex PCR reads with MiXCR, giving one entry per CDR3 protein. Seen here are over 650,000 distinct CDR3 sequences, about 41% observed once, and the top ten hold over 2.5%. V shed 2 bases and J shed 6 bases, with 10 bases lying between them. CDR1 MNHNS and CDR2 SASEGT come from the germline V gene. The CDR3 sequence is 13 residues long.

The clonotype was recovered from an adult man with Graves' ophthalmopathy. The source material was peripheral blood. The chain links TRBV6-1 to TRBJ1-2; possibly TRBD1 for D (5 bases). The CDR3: CASSESGGNGYTF. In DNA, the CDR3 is TGTGCCAGCAGTGAATCGGGGGGGAATGGCTACACCTTC.